A single sample gave rise to the 21 T cell receptor beta chains below, sequenced in a study of vaccination and CD4 T cells after COVID-19. What these receptors recognize is not known. An Oncomine TCR Beta short-read assay was used to sequence the DNA from cultured CD4+ T cells. TCRdb re-called the PCR reads through MiXCR, storing one row per CDR3 protein. The sample consists of nearly 25,000 distinct CDR3 sequences, about 60% of them appearing once. Treatment denoted: roughly nine-day PBMC culture with coronavirus spike peptide pools or control peptides (ViraFEST assay). The sequencing sample was made of CD4+ T cells from blood, cultured in vitro. The receptors stem from a human donor who had recovered from COVID-19.

This rearrangement joins TRBV28 to TRBJ1-5; D remains unclear. Trimming took 2 bases from V and 1 from J, leaving 6 bases between them. The V gene's germline CDR1 is MDHEN and CDR2 SYDVKM. There are 14 residues in the CDR3. The CDR3 protein is CASSLDSSNQPQHF. The CDR3 DNA follows: TGTGCCAGCAGTTTAGATTCCAGCAATCAGCCCCAGCATTTT.

J is TRBJ2-5 and V is TRBV19; D ambiguous. Trimming stripped 6 bases from V and 5 bases from J, with 7 bases between. CDR3 length: 11 residues. Germline V lookup: CDR1 LNHDA, CDR2 SQIVND (reference sequence). In DNA form, the CDR3 reads TGTGCCAGTAGGGACCGCGAGACCCAGTACTTC. It encodes CASRDRETQYF.

V gene TRBV7-9 combines with J gene TRBJ2-2; D ambiguous. The ends were cut back, 1 base at V and 4 bases at J, with 16 bases in the middle. The CDR3 is 17 residues long. Germline CDR1 and CDR2: SEHNR and FQNEAQ (reference sequence). The CDR3 DNA is TGTGCCAGCAGCTTAGACGGCGGTGGCCCAGGCACCGGGGAGCTGTTTTTT. As protein: CASSLDGGGPGTGELFF.

The chain uses TRBV4-1 and TRBJ1-2, with 7 bases that match TRBD1. Germline lookup yields CDR1 MGHRA and CDR2 YSYEKL. V shed 5 bases and J 7 bases; nucleotides not matched to a gene: 10. CDR3 length equals 14 residues. CDR3 residues: CASSTRDRVGGYTF. The CDR3 coding sequence is TGCGCCAGCAGCACCCGAGACAGGGTGGGTGGCTACACCTTC.

The V gene is TRBV7-2, the J gene TRBJ2-5; TRBD1 agrees at 8 bases. Germline V lookup: CDR1 SGHTA, CDR2 FQGNSA. The CDR3 covers 13 residues. The V gene end was trimmed by 4 bases and the J gene end by 4 bases; junction bases not matched to a gene: 2. The CDR3 DNA reads TGTGCCAGCAGCTCAGACAGGGGAGAGACCCAGTACTTC. It yields the protein CASSSDRGETQYF.

This chain uses TRBV5-8 with TRBJ2-5; a possible D gene is TRBD2 (6 bases). Per the germline V gene, CDR1 is SGHTS and CDR2 is YDEGEE. Trimming stripped 1 base from V and 7 bases from J, with 17 bases between. There are 15 residues in the CDR3. The DNA for the CDR3 is TGTGCCAGCAGCTTGTGGGGGGTTACATCTGGGACCCAGTACTTC. Amino acids: CASSLWGVTSGTQYF.

This chain joins TRBV7-3 and TRBJ2-5; D is uncertain. The CDR3 contains 13 residues. CDR1 SGHTA and CDR2 FQGTGA come from the germline V gene. V lost 6 bases and J lost 7, with 15 bases in between. CDR3 sequence reads: CASSPAGVGTQYF. The CDR3 bases are TGTGCCAGCAGTCCCGCAGGAGTGGGGACCCAGTACTTC.

This clonotype was counted between two and nine times. CDR3 DNA sequence: TGTGCCAGCACCAGACAGGGGGCCGCGGACACTGAAGCTTTCTTT. Its translation: CASTRQGAADTEAFF. The V call is TRBV6-2 or TRBV6-3, the J call TRBJ1-1; 10 bases align to TRBD1. The CDR3 is 15 residues long. Per germline, CDR1 MNHEY and CDR2 SVGEGT. V gave up 7 bases and J gave up 3 bases; unmatched junction bases: 8.

In its sample, this clonotype was seen a few times. The chain has TRBV20-1 and TRBJ1-2, with 9 bases aligning to TRBD1. Germline V CDR1 and CDR2: DFQATT, SNEGSKA (reference sequence). The J segment lost 4 bases and the V segment lost 5 bases, leaving 5 bases of the junction unmatched. CDR3 length equals 13 residues. The CDR3 DNA is TGCAGTGCTCTAAAGGGACAGGGCTATGGCTACACCTTC. This encodes CSALKGQGYGYTF.

This rearrangement joins TRBV11-3 to TRBJ1-1; D gene uncertain. Germline values: CDR1 SGHNT, CDR2 YENEEA. The CDR3 extends over 13 amino acids. The germline V and J ends were trimmed by 3 bases and 3 bases, with 8 bases remaining between them. This chain's CDR3 is CASSLTIYTEAFF. DNA of the CDR3: TGTGCCAGCAGCTTGACGATTTACACTGAAGCTTTCTTT.

This chain uses TRBV28 with TRBJ2-7; possibly TRBD2 for D (6 bases). Trimming pared 7 bases from V and 5 bases from J, leaving 18 bases between. The germline V gene encodes CDR1 MDHEN and CDR2 SYDVKM. There are 14 residues in the CDR3. CDR3 DNA sequence: TGTGCCAGCAACATAGGCGGGGTTACAAACGAGCAGTACTTC. Its translation is CASNIGGVTNEQYF. Full variable domain (outside the CDR3, taken from reference TRBV28 and TRBJ2-7): DVKVTQSSRYLVKRTGEKVFLECVQDMDHENMFWYRQDPGLGLRLIYFSYDVKMKEKGDIPEGYSVSREKKERFSLILESASTNQTSMYLCASNIGGVTNEQYFGPGTRLTVT.

The DNA of the CDR3 is TGTGCCTGGAGTGTTACAGTAAACTATGGCTACACCTTC. It codes for CAWSVTVNYGYTF. The J gene is TRBJ1-2, the V gene TRBV30; no definite D call. V shed 0 bases and J shed 2 bases, with 7 bases lying between them. Germline CDR1 reads GTSNPN; CDR2 reads SVGIG (reference sequence). CDR3 size: 13 residues.

The chain links TRBV7-9 to TRBJ1-1; D is uncertain. Germline CDR1 reads SEHNR; CDR2 reads FQNEAQ (reference sequence). The CDR3 has 13 amino acids. Trimming shortened V by 5 bases and J by 3 bases, and 10 bases separated the two germline ends. The CDR3 DNA reads as TGTGCCAGCAGCCCCGTCCTCGACACTGAAGCTTTCTTT. Its translation is CASSPVLDTEAFF.

This chain links TRBV30 with TRBJ1-2; D unclear. The ends were cut back, 4 bases at V and 2 bases at J, with 11 bases in the middle. The CDR3 totals 13 residues. In germline, CDR1 is GTSNPN, CDR2 SVGIG (reference sequence). The CDR3 region is CAWKWRLNYGYTF. In DNA form, the CDR3 reads TGTGCCTGGAAATGGAGACTGAACTATGGCTACACCTTC. The variable domain in full, completed from reference TRBV30 and TRBJ1-2, reads SQTIHQWPATLVQPVGSPLSLECTVEGTSNPNLYWYRQAAGRGLQLLFYSVGIGQISSEVPQNLSASRPQDRQFILSSKKLLLSDSGFYLCAWKWRLNYGYTFGSGTRLTVV.

The V call is TRBV2, the J call TRBJ1-6; D gene unclear. The CDR3 loop spans 13 amino acids. The V gene's germline CDR1 is SNHLY and CDR2 FYNNEI. Trimming stripped 6 bases from V and 7 bases from J, with 10 bases between. The CDR3 spells CASRRLDNSPLHF. The CDR3 coding sequence is TGTGCCAGCAGACGGTTAGACAATTCACCCCTCCACTTT.

J is TRBJ2-7 and V is TRBV7-8; 12 nucleotides agree with TRBD2. From germline, CDR1 is SGHVS and CDR2 FQNEAQ. CDR3 length: 15 residues. Trimming at V came to 4 bases and at J to 6 bases, leaving 7 bases not matched to a gene. The DNA for the CDR3 is TGTGCCAGCAGCTCCAGACGACTAGCGGGAGCCGAGCAGTACTTC. Protein sequence: CASSSRRLAGAEQYF.

V gene TRBV7-2 combines with J gene TRBJ2-4; D perhaps matches TRBD2 (6 bases). CDR1 and CDR2 (germline): SGHTA, FQGNSA. V lost 3 bases, J lost 0 bases, and 12 bases lay in between. This CDR3 has 16 residues. The CDR3 spells CASSFRLVLAKNIQYF. CDR3 bases: TGTGCCAGCAGCTTCCGACTAGTTTTAGCCAAAAACATTCAGTACTTC.

The gene calls are TRBV28 and TRBJ1-5; D call uncertain. The CDR3 totals 12 residues. Per germline, CDR1 MDHEN and CDR2 SYDVKM. Deletions cut 2 bases from V and 9 bases from J, with 8 bases between. The CDR3 protein is CASSLTGWPQHF. CDR3 coding DNA: TGTGCCAGCAGTTTAACGGGTTGGCCCCAGCATTTT.

This rearrangement joins TRBV20-1 to TRBJ2-3, with D maybe TRBD2 (5 bases). Per the germline V gene, CDR1 is DFQATT and CDR2 is SNEGSKA (reference sequence). Trimming took 1 base from V and 6 from J, leaving 14 bases between them. The CDR3 has 14 amino acids. Written as DNA, the CDR3 is TGCAGTGCTAGAGTATTTCTTTTAGCGGATACGCAGTATTTT. Protein product: CSARVFLLADTQYF.

This clonotype came up once. The chain links TRBV20-1 to TRBJ1-5; no clear D gene. V lost 0 bases to trimming and J lost 3 bases, with 6 bases between them. Germline assignment: CDR1 DFQATT and CDR2 SNEGSKA (reference sequence). The CDR3 is 13 residues long. The CDR3 spells CSARDEFNQPQHF. As DNA, the CDR3 is TGCAGTGCTAGAGATGAGTTCAATCAGCCCCAGCATTTT.

The rearrangement uses TRBV24-1 and TRBJ1-2; D is ambiguous. This CDR3 is 13 amino acids long. Trimming cost V 2 bases and J 7 bases, with 10 bases left between them. Germline CDR1 is KGHDR and CDR2 is SFDVKD. Here the CDR3 reads CATSDWRSGGYTF. CDR3 nucleotide sequence: TGTGCCACCAGTGATTGGAGGTCCGGTGGCTACACCTTC.